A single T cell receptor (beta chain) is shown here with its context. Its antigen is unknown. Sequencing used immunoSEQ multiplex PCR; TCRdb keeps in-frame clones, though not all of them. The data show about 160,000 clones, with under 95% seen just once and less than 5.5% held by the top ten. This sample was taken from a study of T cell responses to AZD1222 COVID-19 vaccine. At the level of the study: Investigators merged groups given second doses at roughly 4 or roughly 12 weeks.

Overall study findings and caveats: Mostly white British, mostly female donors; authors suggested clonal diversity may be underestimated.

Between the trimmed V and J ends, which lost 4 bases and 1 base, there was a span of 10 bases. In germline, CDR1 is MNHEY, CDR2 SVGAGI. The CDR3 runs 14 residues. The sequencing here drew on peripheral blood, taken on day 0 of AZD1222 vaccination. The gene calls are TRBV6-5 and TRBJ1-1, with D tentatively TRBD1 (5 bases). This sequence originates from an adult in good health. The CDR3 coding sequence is TGTGCCAGCAGTTTCTCTGGACAGAACACTGAAGCTTTCTTT. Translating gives CASSFSGQNTEAFF.